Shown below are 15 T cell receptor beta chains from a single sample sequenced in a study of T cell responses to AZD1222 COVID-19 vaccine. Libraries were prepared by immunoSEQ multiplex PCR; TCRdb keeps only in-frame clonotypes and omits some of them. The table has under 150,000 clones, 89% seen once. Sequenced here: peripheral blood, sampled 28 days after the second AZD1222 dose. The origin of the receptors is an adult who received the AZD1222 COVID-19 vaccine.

In DNA form, the CDR3 reads TGTGCCAGCAGCGCCCAAGGGCGGGAGGGCTACACCTTC. Translating it yields CASSAQGREGYTF. The rearrangement links TRBV5-6 to TRBJ1-2, with D hard to call. The CDR3 extends over 13 amino acids. Looked up from germline, CDR1 is SGHDT and CDR2 is YYEEEE. The V and J ends lost 4 bases and 8 bases respectively, with 15 bases between them.

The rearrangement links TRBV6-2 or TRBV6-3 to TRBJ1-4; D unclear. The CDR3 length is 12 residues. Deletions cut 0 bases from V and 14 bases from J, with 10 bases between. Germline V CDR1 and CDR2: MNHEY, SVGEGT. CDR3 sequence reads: CASSYSGWRLFF. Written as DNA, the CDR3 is TGTGCCAGCAGTTACTCGGGTTGGAGGCTGTTTTTT.

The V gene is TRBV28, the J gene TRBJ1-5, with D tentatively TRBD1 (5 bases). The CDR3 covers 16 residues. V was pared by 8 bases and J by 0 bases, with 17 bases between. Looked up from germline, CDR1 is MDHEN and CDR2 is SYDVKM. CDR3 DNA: TGTGCCAGCTCGTCCCAAGGGGCTTATAGCAATCAGCCCCAGCATTTT. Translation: CASSSQGAYSNQPQHF.

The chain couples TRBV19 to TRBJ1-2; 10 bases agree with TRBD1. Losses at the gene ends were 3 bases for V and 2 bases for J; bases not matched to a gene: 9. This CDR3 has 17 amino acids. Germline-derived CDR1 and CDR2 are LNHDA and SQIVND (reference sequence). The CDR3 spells CASSIFGTGASNYGYTF. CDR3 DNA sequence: TGTGCCAGTAGTATTTTCGGGACAGGGGCCTCGAACTATGGCTACACCTTC.

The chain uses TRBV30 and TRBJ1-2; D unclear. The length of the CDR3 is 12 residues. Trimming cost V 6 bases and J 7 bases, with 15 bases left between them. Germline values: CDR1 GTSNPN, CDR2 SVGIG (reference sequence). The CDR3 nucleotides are TGTGCCTGCCCTACAGTCGCTGGTGGCTACACCTTC. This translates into CACPTVAGGYTF.

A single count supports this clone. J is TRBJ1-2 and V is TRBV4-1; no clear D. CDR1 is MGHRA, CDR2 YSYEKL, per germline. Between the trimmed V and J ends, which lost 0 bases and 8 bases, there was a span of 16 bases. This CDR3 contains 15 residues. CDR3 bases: TGCGCCAGCAGCCAAGATTGGGGAAATGTGAAAGGCTACACCTTC. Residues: CASSQDWGNVKGYTF.

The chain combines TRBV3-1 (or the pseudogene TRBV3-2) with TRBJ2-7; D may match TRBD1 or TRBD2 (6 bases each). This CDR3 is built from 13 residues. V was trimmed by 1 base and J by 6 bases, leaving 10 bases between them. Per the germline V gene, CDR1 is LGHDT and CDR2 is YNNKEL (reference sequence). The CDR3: CASSQGGGGEQYF. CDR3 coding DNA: TGTGCCAGCAGCCAAGGCGGAGGGGGCGAGCAGTACTTC.

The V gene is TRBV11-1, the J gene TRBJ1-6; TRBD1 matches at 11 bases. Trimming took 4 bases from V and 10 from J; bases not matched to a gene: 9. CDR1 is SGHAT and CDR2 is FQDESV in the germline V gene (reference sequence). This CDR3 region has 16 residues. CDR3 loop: CASSYGQGASRSPLHF. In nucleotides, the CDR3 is TGTGCCAGCAGCTACGGACAGGGGGCAAGTCGGTCACCCCTCCACTTT.

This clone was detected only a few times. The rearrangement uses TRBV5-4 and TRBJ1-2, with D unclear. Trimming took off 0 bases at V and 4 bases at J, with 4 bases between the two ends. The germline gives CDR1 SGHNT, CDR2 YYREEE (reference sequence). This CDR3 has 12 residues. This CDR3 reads CASSLEIYGYTF. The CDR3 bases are TGTGCCAGCAGCTTGGAGATCTATGGCTACACCTTC. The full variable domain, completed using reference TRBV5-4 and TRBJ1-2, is ETGVTQSPTHLIKTRGQQVTLRCSSQSGHNTVSWYQQALGQGPQFIFQYYREEENGRGNFPPRFSGLQFPNYSSELNVNALELDDSALYLCASSLEIYGYTFGSGTRLTVV.

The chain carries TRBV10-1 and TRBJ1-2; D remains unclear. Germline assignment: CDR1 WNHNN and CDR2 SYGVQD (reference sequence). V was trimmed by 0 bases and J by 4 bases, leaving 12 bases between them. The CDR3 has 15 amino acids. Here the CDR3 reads CASSESGHGSYGYTF. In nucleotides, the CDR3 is TGCGCCAGCAGTGAGTCCGGCCATGGGTCCTATGGCTACACCTTC.

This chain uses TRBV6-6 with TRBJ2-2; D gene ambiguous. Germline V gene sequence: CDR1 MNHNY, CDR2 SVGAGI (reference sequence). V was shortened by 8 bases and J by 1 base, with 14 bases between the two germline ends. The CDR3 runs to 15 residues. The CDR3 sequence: CASSVPNRNTGELFF. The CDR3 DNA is TGTGCCAGCTCCGTTCCGAACAGGAACACCGGGGAGCTGTTTTTT.

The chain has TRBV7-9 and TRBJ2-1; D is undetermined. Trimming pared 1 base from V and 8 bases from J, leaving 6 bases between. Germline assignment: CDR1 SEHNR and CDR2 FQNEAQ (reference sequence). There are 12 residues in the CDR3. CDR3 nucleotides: TGTGCCAGCAGCTTAGGTACCCATGAGCAGTTCTTC. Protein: CASSLGTHEQFF.

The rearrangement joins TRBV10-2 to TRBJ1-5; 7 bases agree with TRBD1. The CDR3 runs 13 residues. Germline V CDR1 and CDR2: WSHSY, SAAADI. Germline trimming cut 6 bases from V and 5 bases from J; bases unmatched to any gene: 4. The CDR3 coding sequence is TGCGCCAGCAGGGGACAGACGGATCAGCCCCAGCATTTT. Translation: CASRGQTDQPQHF.

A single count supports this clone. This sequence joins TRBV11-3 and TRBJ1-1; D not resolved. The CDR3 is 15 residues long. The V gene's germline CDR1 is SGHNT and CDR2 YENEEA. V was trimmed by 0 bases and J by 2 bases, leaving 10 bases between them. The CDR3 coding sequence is TGTGCCAGCAGCTTAGATCATGCAGGCAACACTGAAGCTTTCTTT. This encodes CASSLDHAGNTEAFF. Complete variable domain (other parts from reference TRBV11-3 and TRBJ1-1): EAGVVQSPRYKIIEKKQPVAFWCNPISGHNTLYWYLQNLGQGPELLIRYENEEAVDDSQLPKDRFSAERLKGVDSTLKIQPAELGDSAVYLCASSLDHAGNTEAFFGQGTRLTVV.

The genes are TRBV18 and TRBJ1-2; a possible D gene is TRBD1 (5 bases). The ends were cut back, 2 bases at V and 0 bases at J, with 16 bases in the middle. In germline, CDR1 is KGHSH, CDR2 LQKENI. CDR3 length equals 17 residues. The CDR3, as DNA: TGTGCCAGCTCACCAACCGGGACGTCAGGAGCTAACTATGGCTACACCTTC. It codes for CASSPTGTSGANYGYTF.